The rows below give T cell receptor beta chains drawn from one sample of a study of shared clonotypes between healthy human individuals. Produced via immunoSEQ multiplex PCR; TCRdb's table is partial and in-frame only. This sample has some 2,100,000 clones, with under 97% found just once. The source material was naive CD4+ T cells sorted from blood. The receptors were gathered from a man aged 18 to 29 in good health. CDR3s include the opening cysteine and the closing phenylalanine or tryptophan.

cdr3_aa	v_call
CASSYATSGVVYEQYF	TRBV19
CASSEWSEDTQYF	TRBV2
CASSTRQGVNEKLFF	TRBV28
CASSYRTGTDGYTF	TRBV6-5
CASSENRGQSGELFF	TRBV2
CASSQVPAAGGTIQYF	TRBV4-3
CSVGWNTGELFF	TRBV29-1
CASSPVPRVVSNQPQHF	TRBV28
CASSPSGGYGYTF	TRBV7-2
CAIFLGQPTGELFF	TRBV2
CASTEPGNSPLHF	TRBV19
CASSLGEGYTDTQYF	TRBV6-5
CASSLGATGELFF	TRBV5-1
CASSWLAGGHNEQFF	TRBV11-2
CASSLQLGPGIENQPQHF	TRBV7-9
CASRLAGTDTQYF	TRBV7-9
CSVGPKGEDTQYF	TRBV29-1
CASSVNNEQFF	TRBV5-6
CASSLAPARETQYF	TRBV5-1
CASSLGYSYEQYF	TRBV11-2
CASSSGLAGLGNEQFF	TRBV7-7
CASSYFGTQLQETQYF	TRBV6-5
CASSLRGGSNQPQHF	TRBV11-2
CASSLAGQVTGELFF	TRBV5-6
CASSQFRLASNEQFF	TRBV4-1
CASSLNGWGNTEAFF	TRBV9
CASKPSFGNTGELFF	TRBV2
CASSDWGRGRFSNEQFF	TRBV2
CASSQDLGSQPQHF	TRBV4-1
CASRGRQSNLQETQYF	TRBV6-6
CAISKGAQGFGGDEQFF	TRBV10-3
CATNLAGVLYNEQFF	TRBV5-4
CASSTGTSVQETQYF	TRBV5-1
CASSLRLQETQYF	TRBV27
CASSQWGQGPSYGYTF	TRBV6-6
CASSLQLASGELFF	TRBV5-4
CASNFGTGNTEAFF	TRBV19
CASSTTGGANEKLFF	TRBV6-5
CASSLGAKGYEQYF	TRBV28
CASSLLSVHNEQFF	TRBV5-1
CSARDYNEQFF	TRBV20-1
CASSSGGGKGWTEAFF	TRBV5-4
CASRYQDVGKNGYTF	TRBV19
CASTRQGGNSPLHF	TRBV6-5
CASSQDSLDGTTQYF	TRBV4-1
CASTYTGNTEAFF	TRBV6-1